The T cell receptor (beta chain) described here comes from a study of T-cell reconstitution after alpha-beta-depleted transplantation in children. Unique molecular identifiers were used to barcode this TCRbeta library. TCRdb re-called the PCR reads through MiXCR, storing one row per CDR3 protein. The table includes some 240,000 distinct CDR3 sequences, around 12% detected once. The CDR3 contains 17 residues. This clonotype was recorded at least ten times. The chain uses TRBV21-1 and TRBJ1-2; TRBD1 is the table's D call, not checked against the DNA. TRBV21-1 is a pseudogene. The sequences come from PBMCs from the stem cell graft donor, collected from the stem cell graft. The clonotype originates from a human donor who donated a stem cell graft to a child with acute lymphoblastic leukemia. CDR3 protein: CASRWTGGSSPNYGYTF. CDR3 coding DNA: TGTGCCAGCAGATGGACAGGGGGCTCCTCTCCTAACTATGGCTACACCTTC.